A single sample is the source of the 19 T cell receptor beta chains below, sequenced in a study of shared clonotypes between healthy human individuals (dated by TCRdb to about 2020). CD8 naive samples were CD45RO-negative cells positively selected for CCR7, giving a CD45RA+CCR7+ population that excluded TemRA cells. Library preparation employed the immunoSEQ multiplex PCR assay. The clones in this table, taken by TCRdb from immuneACCESS, are in-frame only. Not every clone is retained; where verified, under half of the shortfall comes from an unresolved V gene, and the cause of the rest is unknown. This sample gives about 2 million clones in total; approximately 94% of them show up just once. Together, the top ten hold approximately 1.2% of the sample. Sequencing used naive CD8+ T cells sorted from blood. What this sample's cell subset or site label stands for: CD45RA+CCR7+. These receptor sequences come from a man aged 18 to 29 in good health.

The chain links TRBV28 to TRBJ2-3; 9 positions match TRBD1. Germline lookup yields CDR1 MDHEN and CDR2 SYDVKM. There are 15 residues in the CDR3. The trim removed 4 bases at V and 3 bases at J, leaving 5 bases unmatched. The CDR3 loop reads CASSSDRGITDTQYF. The CDR3 DNA follows: TGTGCCAGCAGTTCGGACAGGGGTATAACAGATACGCAGTATTTT.

Worth noting for this clone: This sample also contains other DNA sequences that code for the same CDR3. This chain joins TRBV27 and TRBJ1-2; 8 nucleotides agree with TRBD1. CDR3 length: 14 amino acids. J lost 4 bases, V lost 2 bases, and 3 bases had no gene match. Germline assignment: CDR1 MNHEY and CDR2 SMNVEV (reference sequence). The CDR3 DNA sequence: TGTGCCAGCAGTTTAGGTCAGGGGGCCTATGGCTACACCTTC. Protein sequence: CASSLGQGAYGYTF.

CDR3 residues: CATGLAGEKGYEQYF. The DNA for the CDR3 is TGTGCCACCGGACTGGCGGGAGAGAAGGGCTACGAGCAGTACTTC. This chain joins TRBV15 and TRBJ2-7, with 7 bases identical to TRBD2. This CDR3 is 15 amino acids long. V lost 8 bases to trimming and J lost 3 bases; unmatched junction nucleotides: 13. Germline V CDR1 and CDR2: LNHNV, YYDKDF (reference sequence).

The rearrangement joins TRBV28 to TRBJ2-7; D is tentatively TRBD1 or TRBD2 (6 bases each). Trimming removed 4 bases from V and 0 bases from J, with 13 bases in between. The CDR3 is 15 amino acids. The germline CDR1 and CDR2 sequences are MDHEN and SYDVKM. CDR3: CASSSYREDSYEQYF. The DNA for the CDR3 is TGTGCCAGCAGTTCCTACAGGGAGGACTCCTACGAGCAGTACTTC. Based on the CDR3 plus reference TRBV28 and TRBJ2-7, the full variable domain is DVKVTQSSRYLVKRTGEKVFLECVQDMDHENMFWYRQDPGLGLRLIYFSYDVKMKEKGDIPEGYSVSREKKERFSLILESASTNQTSMYLCASSSYREDSYEQYFGPGTRLTVT.

V usage is TRBV30 and J usage is TRBJ1-4, with 7 bases that match TRBD1. The CDR3 sequence is 14 residues long. CDR1 GTSNPN and CDR2 SVGIG come from the germline V gene (reference sequence). Germline trimming cut 7 bases from V and 6 bases from J; bases unmatched to any gene: 11. CDR3 sequence reads: CASTRDSDYEKLFF. CDR3 DNA: TGTGCCTCTACCCGGGACAGTGACTATGAAAAACTGTTTTTT. The whole variable domain, remainder taken from reference TRBV30 and TRBJ1-4, is SQTIHQWPATLVQPVGSPLSLECTVEGTSNPNLYWYRQAAGRGLQLLFYSVGIGQISSEVPQNLSASRPQDRQFILSSKKLLLSDSGFYLCASTRDSDYEKLFFGSGTQLSVL.

This chain links TRBV5-1 with TRBJ1-1; no firm D call. This CDR3 has 14 residues. The V end was cut by 2 bases, the J end by 4 bases, with 12 bases between. Germline V gene sequence: CDR1 SGHRS, CDR2 YFSETQ. The CDR3 DNA follows: TGCGCCAGCAGCTTAGGAGGCTTCAGCACTGAAGCTTTCTTT. It translates to CASSLGGFSTEAFF.

This sequence joins TRBV4-1 and TRBJ1-5; a weak D match, TRBD1 (5 bases). CDR1 and CDR2 (germline): MGHRA, YSYEKL. CDR3 length: 17 residues. The ends were cut back, 1 base at V and 4 bases at J, with 17 bases in the middle. The CDR3 sequence: CASSQVGGQVGNQPQHF. Written as DNA, the CDR3 is TGCGCCAGCAGCCAAGTGGGGGGTCAGGTTGGAAATCAGCCCCAGCATTTT.

This chain joins TRBV29-1 and TRBJ1-4; the match to TRBD1 covers 7 bases. CDR3 length equals 12 residues. V lost 5 bases, J lost 7 bases, and 4 bases stayed unmatched. CDR1 and CDR2 (germline): SQVTM, ANQGSEA. The CDR3 protein is CSVLAGGEKLFF. In DNA form, the CDR3 reads TGCAGCGTTTTAGCAGGGGGTGAAAAACTGTTTTTT.

As for this clone: Other DNA sequences in the sample encode the same CDR3. V gene TRBV4-3 combines with J gene TRBJ2-7; 12 bases fit TRBD2. Per germline, CDR1 LGHNA and CDR2 YSLEER. CDR3 size: 16 residues. Trimming removed 1 base from V and 3 bases from J; junction bases left unmatched: 4. DNA of the CDR3: TGCGCCAGCAGCCAAGGGCCGGGACTAGCGGGCTACGAGCAGTACTTC. It is translated as CASSQGPGLAGYEQYF.

This clone came up once. The J gene is TRBJ2-7, the V gene TRBV6-1; TRBD2 aligns across 7 bases. CDR1 is MNHNS, CDR2 SASEGT, per germline. The CDR3 consists of 16 residues. V trimming: 3 bases; J trimming: 3 bases; junction bases outside the gene matches: 11. CDR3 region: CASSEYASGLLYEQYF. DNA of the CDR3: TGTGCCAGCAGTGAGTACGCTTCGGGACTACTCTACGAGCAGTACTTC.

This clone has just one count. For the CDR3, the DNA is TGTGCCACCAGCAGATGGACCGGGACAGGGAACTACGAGCAGTACTTC. Translated, it gives CATSRWTGTGNYEQYF. The rearrangement joins TRBV15 to TRBJ2-7; 9 bases are a match to TRBD1. With V trimmed by 2 bases and J by 3 bases, 8 bases remained unmatched. The V gene's germline CDR1 is LNHNV and CDR2 YYDKDF (reference sequence). This CDR3 has 16 amino acids. Drawing the rest from reference TRBV15 and TRBJ2-7, the complete variable domain is DAMVIQNPRYQVTQFGKPVTLSCSQTLNHNVMYWYQQKSSQAPKLLFHYYDKDFNNEADTPDNFQSRRPNTSFCFLDIRSPGLGDTAMYLCATSRWTGTGNYEQYFGPGTRLTVT.

A note on this clone: Distinct nucleotide sequences in the sample also encode this CDR3. The gene calls are TRBV6-1 and TRBJ2-7; D not resolved. In germline, CDR1 is MNHNS, CDR2 SASEGT. Trimming shortened V by 2 bases and J by 2 bases, and 10 bases separated the two germline ends. This CDR3 has 14 amino acids. CDR3 sequence: CASSELGSTYEQYF. In nucleotides, the CDR3 is TGTGCCAGCAGTGAACTTGGCAGTACCTACGAGCAGTACTTC.

The chain has TRBV6-5 and TRBJ2-7; 11 nucleotides align to TRBD2. Germline CDR1 and CDR2: MNHEY and SVGAGI. Germline trimming cut 3 bases from V and 2 bases from J; bases unmatched to any gene: 3. CDR3 length: 15 amino acids. CDR3 sequence: CASSYRGLAAYEQYF. CDR3 sequence (DNA): TGTGCCAGCAGTTATCGGGGACTAGCGGCCTACGAGCAGTACTTC.

The chain has TRBV28 and TRBJ1-5; D perhaps matches TRBD1 (5 bases). V lost 5 bases to trimming and J lost 6 bases, with 8 bases between them. Germline CDR1 reads MDHEN; CDR2 reads SYDVKM. The length of the CDR3 is 12 residues. In DNA, the CDR3 is TGTGCCAGCAGTCCGACAGTTCAGCCCCAGCATTTT. This sequence encodes CASSPTVQPQHF.

The J gene is TRBJ1-1, the V gene TRBV19; D gene unclear. CDR3 length: 14 residues. The germline gives CDR1 LNHDA, CDR2 SQIVND (reference sequence). The V and J ends lost 1 base and 1 base respectively, with 7 bases between them. The CDR3 bases are TGTGCCAGTAGTATAGCGGCGGGGAACACTGAAGCTTTCTTT. This sequence encodes CASSIAAGNTEAFF.

Of note for this clone: The sample has other DNA sequences that encode this CDR3 too. The chain uses TRBV7-9 and TRBJ2-1; D perhaps matches TRBD2 (6 bases). Germline CDR1 SEHNR, CDR2 FQNEAQ (reference sequence). Trimming stripped 2 bases from V and 5 bases from J, with 7 bases between. The CDR3 extends over 13 amino acids. The CDR3 reads CASSLLADNEQFF. CDR3 sequence (DNA): TGTGCCAGCAGCTTATTAGCGGACAATGAGCAGTTCTTC.

The chain combines TRBV25-1 with TRBJ2-5; D possibly uses TRBD1 or TRBD2 (5 bases each). The germline gives CDR1 MGHDK, CDR2 SYGVNS. This CDR3 is 13 amino acids long. V was shortened by 4 bases and J by 3 bases, with 9 bases between the two germline ends. The CDR3 spells CASSGDEKETQYF. The DNA for the CDR3 is TGTGCCAGCAGTGGGGACGAGAAAGAGACCCAGTACTTC.

The V gene is TRBV5-6, the J gene TRBJ2-2; no clear D. Trimming cost V 4 bases and J 0 bases, with 4 bases left between them. The CDR3 runs to 13 residues. CDR1 and CDR2 (germline): SGHDT, YYEEEE. The CDR3 here is CASSEPNTGELFF. CDR3 in DNA: TGTGCCAGCAGCGAGCCGAACACCGGGGAGCTGTTTTTT.

J is TRBJ1-5 and V is TRBV6-6, with a possible D match to TRBD1 (6 bases). The CDR3 runs to 15 residues. Germline V gene lookup returns CDR1 MNHNY and CDR2 SVGAGI (reference sequence). Between the trimmed V and J ends, which lost 4 bases and 4 bases, there was a span of 14 bases. The CDR3 spells CASSLDSGANQPQHF. CDR3 nucleotides: TGTGCCAGCAGTTTGGACAGTGGAGCTAATCAGCCCCAGCATTTT.